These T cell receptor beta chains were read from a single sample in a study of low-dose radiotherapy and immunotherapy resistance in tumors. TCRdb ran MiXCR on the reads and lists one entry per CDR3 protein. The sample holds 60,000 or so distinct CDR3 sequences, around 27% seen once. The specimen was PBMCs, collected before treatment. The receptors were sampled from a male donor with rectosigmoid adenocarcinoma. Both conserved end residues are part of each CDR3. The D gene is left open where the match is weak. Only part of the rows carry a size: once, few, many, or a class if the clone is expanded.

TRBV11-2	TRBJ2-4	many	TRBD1	CASSPLRGSGGIQYF	TGTGCCAGCAGCCCTCTCAGGGGGAGCGGCGGCATTCAGTACTTC
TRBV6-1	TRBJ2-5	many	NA	CASSVKARETQYF	TGTGCCAGCAGTGTCAAGGCGCGGGAGACCCAGTACTTC
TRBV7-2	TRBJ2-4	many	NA	CASSLYREDIQYF	TGTGCCAGCAGCTTATACAGGGAAGACATTCAGTACTTC
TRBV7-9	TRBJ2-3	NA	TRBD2	CASSFGLAGINTDTQYF	TGTGCCAGCAGCTTCGGACTAGCGGGGATAAACACAGATACGCAGTATTTT
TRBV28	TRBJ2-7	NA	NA	CASTGQTYEQYF	TGTGCCAGTACTGGACAAACCTACGAGCAGTACTTC
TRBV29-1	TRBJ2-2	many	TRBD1	CSVDYTGTGTGELFF	TGCAGCGTGGATTACACCGGGACAGGGACCGGGGAGCTGTTTTTT
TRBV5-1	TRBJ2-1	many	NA	CASRPLAATTRDEQFF	TGCGCCAGCAGACCCTTGGCTGCCACGACTAGAGATGAGCAGTTCTTC
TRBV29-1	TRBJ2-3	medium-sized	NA	CSVENQGIEDTQYF	TGCAGCGTTGAAAACCAGGGGATTGAGGATACGCAGTATTTT
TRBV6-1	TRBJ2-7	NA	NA	CASSPGLIYEQYF	TGTGCCAGCAGTCCGGGACTGATCTACGAGCAGTACTTC
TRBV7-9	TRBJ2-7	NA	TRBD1	CASTGSGTGSFYEQYF	TGTGCCAGCACCGGTTCCGGGACAGGCTCGTTCTACGAGCAGTACTTC
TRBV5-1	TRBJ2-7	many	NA	CASSLAGFDEQYF	TGCGCCAGCAGCTTGGCCGGGTTCGACGAGCAGTACTTC
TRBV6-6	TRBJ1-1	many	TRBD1	CASSFSGTDTEAFF	TGTGCCAGCAGTTTCTCCGGGACAGACACTGAAGCTTTCTTT
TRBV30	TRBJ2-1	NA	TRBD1	CARGQNNEQFF	TGTGCGAGGGGGCAAAACAATGAGCAGTTCTTC
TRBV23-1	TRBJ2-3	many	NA	CASRGQRELTSTDTQYF	TGCGCCAGCCGGGGACAGCGGGAGCTTACTAGCACAGATACGCAGTATTTT
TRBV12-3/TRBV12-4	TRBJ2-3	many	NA	CASSLDSLGTQYF	TGTGCCAGCAGTTTAGACTCTTTAGGTACGCAGTATTTT
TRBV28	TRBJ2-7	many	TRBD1	CASSRTGTAHYEQYF	TGTGCCAGCAGTCGCACCGGGACAGCTCACTACGAGCAGTACTTC
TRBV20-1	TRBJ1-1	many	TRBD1	CSARDRRQGGDTEAFF	TGCAGTGCTAGAGATAGACGACAGGGAGGAGACACTGAAGCTTTCTTT
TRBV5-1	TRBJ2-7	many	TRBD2	CASSFEAGLGEQYF	TGCGCCAGCAGCTTCGAAGCGGGATTGGGCGAGCAGTACTTC
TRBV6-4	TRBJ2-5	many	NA	CARLRGRETQYF	TGTGCCAGGCTAAGGGGTCGGGAGACCCAGTACTTC
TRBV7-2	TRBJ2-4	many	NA	CASSFMPETMIQYF	TGTGCCAGCAGCTTTATGCCCGAGACAATGATTCAGTACTTC
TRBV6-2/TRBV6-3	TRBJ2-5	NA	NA	CASSATGETQYF	TGTGCCAGCAGTGCCACAGGGGAGACCCAGTACTTC
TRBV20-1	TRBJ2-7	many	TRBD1	CSATGTGFYEQYF	TGCAGTGCCACCGGGACAGGGTTCTACGAGCAGTACTTC
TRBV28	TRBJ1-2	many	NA	CASSFWGNGYTF	TGTGCCAGCAGTTTCTGGGGAAATGGCTACACCTTC
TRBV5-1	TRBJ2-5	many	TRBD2	CASSPSGGMETQYF	TGCGCCAGCAGCCCCTCGGGAGGGATGGAGACCCAGTACTTC
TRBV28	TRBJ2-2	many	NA	CASSFQGGYHRELFF	TGTGCCAGCAGTTTTCAGGGGGGATATCACCGGGAGCTGTTTTTT
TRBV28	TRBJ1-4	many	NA	CASSPLTGEKLFF	TGTGCCAGCAGCCCGCTTACGGGTGAAAAACTGTTTTTT
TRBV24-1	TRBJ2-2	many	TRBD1	CATSDPSVGTGNTGELFF	TGTGCCACCAGTGACCCCTCGGTCGGGACAGGGAACACCGGGGAGCTGTTTTTT
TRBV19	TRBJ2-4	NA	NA	CASSNQGLAKNIQYF	TGTGCCAGTAGTAATCAGGGATTAGCCAAAAACATTCAGTACTTC
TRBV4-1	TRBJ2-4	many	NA	CASSQGGGENIQYF	TGCGCCAGCAGCCAAGGGGGAGGTGAAAACATTCAGTACTTC
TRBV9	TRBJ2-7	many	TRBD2	CASSASGYEQYF	TGTGCCAGCAGCGCTAGCGGGTACGAGCAGTACTTC
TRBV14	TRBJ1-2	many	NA	CASSQARVNHYGYTF	TGTGCCAGCAGCCAAGCGAGAGTTAACCACTATGGCTACACCTTC
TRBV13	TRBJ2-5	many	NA	CASSLGGGGSLRETQYF	TGTGCCAGCAGCTTAGGTGGGGGAGGATCTTTACGAGAGACCCAGTACTTC
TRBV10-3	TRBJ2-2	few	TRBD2	CAIERGGQRSGELFF	TGTGCCATAGAGCGGGGGGGCCAGAGAAGCGGGGAGCTGTTTTTT
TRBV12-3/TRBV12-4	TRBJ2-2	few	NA	CASSSSANTGELFFF	NA
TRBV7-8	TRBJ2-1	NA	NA	CASSPRRGYNEQFF	TGTGCCAGCAGCCCTAGGAGAGGGTACAATGAGCAGTTCTTC